This T cell receptor beta chain was captured by sequencing in a study of response to subunit inactivated influenza vaccine. Findings and limits, study-wide: Each seasonal influenza vaccination recruits few new T cells, the authors suggested.

Per the germline V gene, CDR1 is LNHNV and CDR2 is YYDKDF (reference sequence). With 5 bases removed from V and 1 base from J, the gap between germline ends came to 4 bases. The CDR3 contains 12 residues. The table lists this clonotype with many counts. Antigen unknown. MiXCR, applied by TCRdb to the RT-PCR reads, yields one record per CDR3 protein. Of roughly 700,000 distinct CDR3 sequences listed, more than 15% are singletons. This clonotype was sampled from a man aged 50 to 60 who received an inactivated influenza vaccine. The chain has TRBV15 and TRBJ2-3; D gene uncertain. Here the sequenced sample was PBMCs from blood, taken 12 days after vaccination. For the CDR3, the DNA is TGTGCCACCAGCGTCGGCACAGATACGCAGTATTTT. Protein sequence: CATSVGTDTQYF.